One sample yielded the 28 T cell receptor beta chains listed below, sequenced in a study of shared clonotypes between healthy human individuals. Here immunoSEQ multiplex PCR was the method, and the copy in TCRdb shows in-frame clones only, minus some. Of around 1.5 million clones in the sample, approximately 98% were seen once. The sample comprised naive CD4+ T cells sorted from blood. The subset was: CD45RA+ positively selected. All receptors derive from a man in his thirties or forties in good health.

This chain uses TRBV25-1 with TRBJ1-4, with unresolved D. Germline V lookup: CDR1 MGHDK, CDR2 SYGVNS. Trimming took off 6 bases at V and 5 bases at J, with 13 bases between the two ends. The CDR3 spans 14 residues. This CDR3 is CASSEGAGNEKLFF. CDR3 in DNA: TGTGCCAGCAGCGAGGGTGCCGGGAATGAAAAACTGTTTTTT.

CDR3 sequence (DNA): TGTGCCAGCTCACCAGTCCGTTTGGCAGATACGCAGTATTTT. Translated, it gives CASSPVRLADTQYF. The chain joins TRBV18 to TRBJ2-3, with D unresolved. The V and J ends lost 2 bases and 4 bases respectively, with 10 bases between them. The CDR3 has 14 amino acids. In germline, CDR1 is KGHSH, CDR2 LQKENI. Full variable domain (missing parts from reference TRBV18 and TRBJ2-3): NAGVMQNPRHLVRRRGQEARLRCSPMKGHSHVYWYRQLPEEGLKFMVYLQKENIIDESGMPKERFSAEFPKEGPSILRIQQVVRGDSAAYFCASSPVRLADTQYFGPGTRLTVL.

In this sample, this clone turned up once. This rearrangement joins TRBV27 to TRBJ2-5; D is perhaps TRBD1 or TRBD2 (6 bases each). This CDR3 spans 15 amino acids. V lost 5 bases to trimming and J lost 6 bases, with 19 bases between them. Germline CDR1 reads MNHEY; CDR2 reads SMNVEV (reference sequence). The CDR3 here is CASSPRGGVGKTQYF. CDR3 DNA sequence: TGTGCCAGCAGTCCCAGGGGCGGGGTCGGAAAGACCCAGTACTTC.

V is TRBV5-1 and J is TRBJ2-3, with a weak D call TRBD1 (6 bases). Germline lookup yields CDR1 SGHRS and CDR2 YFSETQ. Deletions cut 7 bases from V and 2 bases from J, with 14 bases between. This CDR3 has 14 residues. The CDR3 DNA is TGCGCCAGCGGCACAGGGACGTACACAGATACGCAGTATTTT. Its protein product is CASGTGTYTDTQYF.

The chain employs TRBV4-2 and TRBJ2-5; 12 bases line up with TRBD2. This CDR3 is 16 amino acids long. J lost 5 bases, V lost 4 bases, and 8 bases had no gene match. CDR1 and CDR2 from the germline V gene are LGHNA and YNFKEQ. This chain's CDR3 is CASSPSTSGRGETQYF. The DNA of the CDR3 is TGTGCCAGCAGCCCGTCGACTAGCGGGAGAGGCGAGACCCAGTACTTC.

The chain combines TRBV27 with TRBJ2-7; 8 bases fit TRBD2. The CDR3 loop spans 17 amino acids. Per the germline V gene, CDR1 is MNHEY and CDR2 is SMNVEV (reference sequence). V trimming: 3 bases; J trimming: 3 bases; junction bases outside the gene matches: 13. CDR3 protein: CASSLLAGGLRSYEQYF. The CDR3 bases are TGTGCCAGCAGTTTGTTGGCGGGAGGCCTCCGGAGCTACGAGCAGTACTTC.

CDR3 sequence (DNA): TGCGCCAGCAGCTTGGGGGACAGGGGTGCTGGCTACACCTTC. Translated: CASSLGDRGAGYTF. The chain is built from TRBV5-1 and TRBJ1-2, with 10 bases identical to TRBD1. Germline V gene data show CDR1 as SGHRS and CDR2 as YFSETQ. V gave up 0 bases and J gave up 7 bases; unmatched junction bases: 3. The CDR3 length is 14 residues. Filled out from reference TRBV5-1 and TRBJ1-2, the complete variable domain reads KAGVTQTPRYLIKTRGQQVTLSCSPISGHRSVSWYQQTPGQGLQFLFEYFSETQRNKGNFPGRFSGRQFSNSRSEMNVSTLELGDSALYLCASSLGDRGAGYTFGSGTRLTVV.

The V gene is TRBV11-2, the J gene TRBJ2-5, with D possibly being TRBD1 or TRBD2 (5 bases each). V lost 5 bases, J lost 0 bases, and 19 bases lay in between. Looked up from germline, CDR1 is SGHAT and CDR2 is FQNNGV. The CDR3 has 17 amino acids. DNA for the CDR3: TGTGCCAGCAGCCATCCGGGGCAGTCCCATAACCAAGAGACCCAGTACTTC. Its translation: CASSHPGQSHNQETQYF.

The chain joins TRBV5-1 to TRBJ1-1, with a weak D call TRBD1 (6 bases). Germline V gives CDR1 SGHRS, CDR2 YFSETQ. V was shortened by 4 bases and J by 0 bases, with 10 bases between the two germline ends. This CDR3 comprises 14 residues. CDR3 region: CASSTGQVNTEAFF. The CDR3, as DNA: TGCGCCAGCAGCACGGGACAAGTGAACACTGAAGCTTTCTTT.

The chain carries TRBV6-6 and TRBJ2-7; weak D call: TRBD2 (6 bases). CDR1 MNHNY and CDR2 SVGAGI come from the germline V gene (reference sequence). V lost 7 bases to trimming and J lost 7 bases, with 20 bases between them. The CDR3 extends over 14 amino acids. CDR3 sequence: CASTPPGGRGEQYF. The CDR3 DNA reads TGTGCCAGCACCCCGCCCGGAGGGCGCGGAGAGCAGTACTTC.

This clone was seen only once. The identical CDR3 is also encoded by other nucleotide sequences in the sample. This chain uses TRBV28 with TRBJ2-7, with no clear D. CDR1 is MDHEN and CDR2 is SYDVKM in the germline V gene. Trimming took 6 bases from V and 7 from J, leaving 10 bases between them. This CDR3 comprises 11 residues. CDR3: CASSLTVEQYF. The CDR3 DNA reads as TGTGCCAGCAGCCTGACTGTGGAGCAGTACTTC. Full variable domain (rest looked up from reference TRBV28 and TRBJ2-7): DVKVTQSSRYLVKRTGEKVFLECVQDMDHENMFWYRQDPGLGLRLIYFSYDVKMKEKGDIPEGYSVSREKKERFSLILESASTNQTSMYLCASSLTVEQYFGPGTRLTVT.

The J gene is TRBJ2-5, the V gene TRBV10-3; no clear D. The CDR3 extends over 13 amino acids. In germline, CDR1 is ENHRY, CDR2 SYGVKD. V gave up 1 base and J gave up 5 bases, with 8 bases separating them. The CDR3 loop reads CAISEYEWETQYF. The CDR3 DNA follows: TGTGCCATCAGTGAGTACGAATGGGAGACCCAGTACTTC.

The gene calls are TRBV7-2 and TRBJ2-1, with TRBD1 as a possible D gene (5 bases). The germline V gene encodes CDR1 SGHTA and CDR2 FQGNSA. V was pared by 0 bases and J by 0 bases, with 9 bases between. The CDR3 is 16 amino acids. In DNA form, the CDR3 reads TGTGCCAGCAGCTTAGCGGGGCCTAGCTCCTACAATGAGCAGTTCTTC. Its protein product is CASSLAGPSSYNEQFF.

The V and J genes are TRBV18 and TRBJ1-5; D ambiguous. The CDR3 covers 13 residues. V was clipped by 6 bases and J by 1 base, with 7 bases between them. Germline CDR1 is KGHSH and CDR2 is LQKENI. The CDR3 protein is CASSRRSNQPQHF. The CDR3 DNA is TGTGCCAGCTCGCGGAGAAGCAATCAGCCCCAGCATTTT.

This chain joins TRBV25-1 and TRBJ2-7; perhaps TRBD1 as D (6 bases). This CDR3 region has 14 residues. Trimming shortened V by 5 bases and J by 4 bases, and 15 bases separated the two germline ends. Germline loops: CDR1 MGHDK, CDR2 SYGVNS. CDR3 DNA: TGTGCCAGCAGTAGTGGACAGCCCCAGTACGAGCAGTACTTC. Encoded protein: CASSSGQPQYEQYF.

The sample holds one count of this clone. The chain is built from TRBV5-1 and TRBJ2-2; 14 bases align to TRBD2. The germline gives CDR1 SGHRS, CDR2 YFSETQ. V lost 0 bases, J lost 4 bases, and 2 bases stayed unmatched. The CDR3 has 17 residues. The DNA for the CDR3 is TGCGCCAGCAGCTTGGGACTAGCGGGAGGGCCCACCGGGGAGCTGTTTTTT. Its protein is CASSLGLAGGPTGELFF. Combining the CDR3 with reference TRBV5-1 and TRBJ2-2 gives the whole variable domain KAGVTQTPRYLIKTRGQQVTLSCSPISGHRSVSWYQQTPGQGLQFLFEYFSETQRNKGNFPGRFSGRQFSNSRSEMNVSTLELGDSALYLCASSLGLAGGPTGELFFGEGSRLTVL.

This clone appeared a single time. V usage is TRBV7-8 and J usage is TRBJ2-1, with TRBD2 matching over 13 bases. V lost 2 bases to trimming and J lost 5 bases; unmatched junction nucleotides: 6. The length of the CDR3 is 17 residues. In germline, CDR1 is SGHVS, CDR2 FQNEAQ. The CDR3 is CASSLLRTSGSNNEQFF. The CDR3 DNA reads TGTGCCAGCAGCTTACTTAGGACTAGCGGGAGCAACAATGAGCAGTTCTTC.

This chain links TRBV28 with TRBJ2-7; 7 bases agree with TRBD1. The CDR3 has 15 residues. The V gene end was trimmed by 6 bases and the J gene end by 9 bases; junction bases not matched to a gene: 17. In germline, CDR1 is MDHEN, CDR2 SYDVKM. The CDR3: CASRQPGQISLGQYF. CDR3 DNA sequence: TGTGCCAGCAGGCAGCCGGGACAGATCAGCCTCGGGCAGTACTTC.

This chain joins TRBV5-4 and TRBJ2-7; D remains ambiguous. Germline CDR1 is SGHNT and CDR2 is YYREEE (reference sequence). The CDR3 spans 11 residues. V lost 3 bases to trimming and J lost 4 bases, with 5 bases between them. CDR3 nucleotide sequence: TGTGCCAGCAGCTCCCAGTACGAGCAGTACTTC. Translated: CASSSQYEQYF.

The chain employs TRBV7-9 and TRBJ2-2; 10 bases are a match to TRBD1. The trim removed 5 bases at V and 7 bases at J, leaving 4 bases unmatched. Germline lookup yields CDR1 SEHNR and CDR2 FQNEAQ (reference sequence). CDR3 length: 14 amino acids. Here the CDR3 reads CASSPGQGGGELFF. Written as DNA, the CDR3 is TGTGCCAGCAGCCCAGGACAGGGGGGCGGGGAGCTGTTTTTT.

J is TRBJ2-1 and V is TRBV11-2; D call uncertain. Per the germline V gene, CDR1 is SGHAT and CDR2 is FQNNGV. CDR3 length: 17 residues. Trimming left V 0 bases short and J 1 base short, with 13 bases between. The DNA of the CDR3 is TGTGCCAGCAGCTTAGATCACCAATCCTCGTCCTACAATGAGCAGTTCTTC. Translation: CASSLDHQSSSYNEQFF.

The chain combines TRBV15 with TRBJ2-1, with D tentatively TRBD2 (6 bases). CDR1 and CDR2 from the germline V gene are LNHNV and YYDKDF (reference sequence). V was shortened by 4 bases and J by 2 bases, with 12 bases between the two germline ends. This CDR3 is 15 amino acids long. This CDR3 is CATSMGTPAYNEQFF. The CDR3 DNA is TGTGCCACCAGCATGGGGACTCCGGCCTACAATGAGCAGTTCTTC.

This clone showed up just once. V gene TRBV6-1 combines with J gene TRBJ2-3; 9 bases map to TRBD2. CDR3 length: 14 residues. V lost 8 bases and J lost 5; bases outside the gene matches: 8. Germline V gene data show CDR1 as MNHNS and CDR2 as SASEGT. CDR3: CASWDSGSGDTQYF. CDR3 nucleotide sequence: TGTGCCAGCTGGGATAGCGGGAGTGGAGATACGCAGTATTTT.

The genes are TRBV19 and TRBJ2-7, with 9 nucleotides matching TRBD1. V trimming: 5 bases; J trimming: 5 bases; junction bases outside the gene matches: 4. Germline loops: CDR1 LNHDA, CDR2 SQIVND (reference sequence). The CDR3 is 13 amino acids. DNA of the CDR3: TGTGCCAGTAGTGGACAGGGGAGACACGAGCAGTACTTC. This sequence encodes CASSGQGRHEQYF.

The rearrangement joins TRBV10-3 to TRBJ1-5; 11 nucleotides align to TRBD1. Germline V gene sequence: CDR1 ENHRY, CDR2 SYGVKD. This CDR3 has 14 amino acids. V lost 9 bases, J lost 0 bases, and 1 base stayed unmatched. The CDR3 nucleotides are TGTGCCATGGGACAGGGGGATAGCAATCAGCCCCAGCATTTT. Amino acids: CAMGQGDSNQPQHF.

The chain uses TRBV10-2 and TRBJ1-2, with D perhaps TRBD1 (5 bases). CDR1 and CDR2 from the germline V gene are WSHSY and SAAADI. Trimming removed 3 bases from V and 1 base from J, with 12 bases in between. This CDR3 has 15 amino acids. The CDR3 protein is CASSEVGGINYGYTF. CDR3 coding DNA: TGCGCCAGCAGTGAAGTGGGGGGAATTAACTATGGCTACACCTTC.

This chain links TRBV5-4 with TRBJ2-3; D remains ambiguous. The V gene lost 1 base and the J gene lost 6 bases, with 12 bases spanning the gap. The CDR3 is 14 residues long. Germline V lookup: CDR1 SGHNT, CDR2 YYREEE (reference sequence). CDR3 sequence reads: CASSLNPSSDTQYF. CDR3 DNA: TGTGCCAGCAGCTTGAATCCGAGTTCCGATACGCAGTATTTT.

The chain joins TRBV28 to TRBJ2-6; 8 bases align to TRBD1. Germline V gene data show CDR1 as MDHEN and CDR2 as SYDVKM. This CDR3 spans 18 amino acids. The V segment lost 2 bases and the J segment 3 bases; nucleotides outside the gene matches: 9. DNA for the CDR3: TGTGCCAGCAGTTTACTGGGACAGGTCGGACGTGGGGCCAACGTCCTGACTTTC. Its protein product is CASSLLGQVGRGANVLTF.